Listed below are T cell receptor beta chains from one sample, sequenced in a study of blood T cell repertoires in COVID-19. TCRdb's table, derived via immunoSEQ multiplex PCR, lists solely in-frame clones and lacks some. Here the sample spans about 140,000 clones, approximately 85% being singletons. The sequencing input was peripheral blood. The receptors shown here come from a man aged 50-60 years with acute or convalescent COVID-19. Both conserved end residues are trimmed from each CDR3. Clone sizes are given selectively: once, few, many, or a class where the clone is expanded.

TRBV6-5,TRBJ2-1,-,ASTNPLAGGNEQF
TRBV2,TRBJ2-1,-,ASRAREEFYNEQF
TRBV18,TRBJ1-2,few,ASSPRDIEINYGYT
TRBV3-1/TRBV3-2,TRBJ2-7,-,ASSQMVVSTYEQY
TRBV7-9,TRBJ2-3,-,ASTLGLSFTDTQY
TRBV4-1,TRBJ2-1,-,ASSQEGLAGYNEQF
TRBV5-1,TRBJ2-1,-,ASRPTSGGINEQF
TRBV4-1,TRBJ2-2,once,ASSRTGQAGAGELF
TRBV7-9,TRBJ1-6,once,ASSVSQGANSPLH
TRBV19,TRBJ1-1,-,ASRPLRGEATEAF